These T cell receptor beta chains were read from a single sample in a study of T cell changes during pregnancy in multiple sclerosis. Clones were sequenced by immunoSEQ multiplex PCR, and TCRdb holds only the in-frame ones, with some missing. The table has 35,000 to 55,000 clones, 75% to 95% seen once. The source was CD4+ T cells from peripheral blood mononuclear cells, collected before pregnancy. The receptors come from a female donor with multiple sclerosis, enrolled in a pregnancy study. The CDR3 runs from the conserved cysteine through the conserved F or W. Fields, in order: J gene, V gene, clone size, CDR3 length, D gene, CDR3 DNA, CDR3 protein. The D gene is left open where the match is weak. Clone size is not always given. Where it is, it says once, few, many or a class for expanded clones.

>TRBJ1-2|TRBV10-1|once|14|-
TGCGCCAGCAGTGAGTCAGGAGTGACCTATGGCTACACCTTC
CASSESGVTYGYTF
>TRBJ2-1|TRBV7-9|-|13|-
TGTGCCAGCAGCTTCCAGGATTCTAATGAGCAGTTCTTC
CASSFQDSNEQFF
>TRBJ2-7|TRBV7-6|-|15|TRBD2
TGTGCCAGCAGCTTAGGGACTAGCGTTTTCTACGAGCAGTACTTC
CASSLGTSVFYEQYF
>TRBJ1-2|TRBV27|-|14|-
TGTGCCAGCAGTCCCCTCGGAGGAATCTATGGCTACACCTTC
CASSPLGGIYGYTF
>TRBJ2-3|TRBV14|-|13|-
TGTGCCAGCAGCCAAGTACATGGAGATACGCAGTATTTT
CASSQVHGDTQYF
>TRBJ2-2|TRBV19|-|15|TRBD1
TGTGCCAGTAGTATTTTTACAGGGGAAAACGGGGAGCTGTTTTTT
CASSIFTGENGELFF
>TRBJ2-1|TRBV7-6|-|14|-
TGTGCCAGCAGCTTAGTGGGGGGGGCGAATGAGCAGTTCTTC
CASSLVGGANEQFF
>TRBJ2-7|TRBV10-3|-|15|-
TGTGCCATCAGTGATCCCCAACAGGGAACCTACGAGCAGTACTTC
CAISDPQQGTYEQYF
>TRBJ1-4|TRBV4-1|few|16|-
TGCGCCAGCAGCCAAGTTCTTTCGGACTCTCGGGAAAAACTGTTTTTT
CASSQVLSDSREKLFF
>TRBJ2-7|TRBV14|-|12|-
TGTGCCAGCAGCCAAGTAGTATACGAGCAGTACTTC
CASSQVVYEQYF
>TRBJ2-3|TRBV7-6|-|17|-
TGTGCCAGCAGCCAACAGGGACACCAACTACACACAGATACGCAGTATTTT
CASSQQGHQLHTDTQYF
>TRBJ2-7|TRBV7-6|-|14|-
TGTGCCAGCAGCTTAGTAGCGGCTTCCTACGAGCAGTACTTC
CASSLVAASYEQYF
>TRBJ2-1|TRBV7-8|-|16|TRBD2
TGTGCCAGCAGCTTAGGAATAACTAGCGGGGGGCGGGAGCAGTTCTTC
CASSLGITSGGREQFF
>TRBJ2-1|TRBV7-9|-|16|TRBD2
TGTGCCAGCAGCTTAGTCCCCGCTAGCGGGCGCCATGAGCAGTTCTTC
CASSLVPASGRHEQFF
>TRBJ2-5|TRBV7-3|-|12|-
TGTGCCAGCAGCTTGAGTGGAGAGACCCAGTACTTC
CASSLSGETQYF
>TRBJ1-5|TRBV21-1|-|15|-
TGTGCCAGCAGCAACCGGACAGGGGGAATTCAGCCCCAGCATTTT
CASSNRTGGIQPQHF
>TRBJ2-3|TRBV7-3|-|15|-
TGTGCCAGCAGCTTAGAAGGGAGCAGCACAGATACGCAGTATTTT
CASSLEGSSTDTQYF
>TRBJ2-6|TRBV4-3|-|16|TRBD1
TGCGCCAGCAGCCAGAACAGGGGGCCTGGGGCCAACGTCCTGACTTTC
CASSQNRGPGANVLTF
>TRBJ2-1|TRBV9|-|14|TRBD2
TGTGCCAGCAGCGGGGGGGGGTTAAGGAATGAGCAGTTCTTC
CASSGGGLRNEQFF
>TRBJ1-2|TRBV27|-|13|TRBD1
TGTGCCAGCAGCCCGGGACAGGTCGGTGGCTACACCTTC
CASSPGQVGGYTF
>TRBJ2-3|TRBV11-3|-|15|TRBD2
TGTGCCAGCAGCAGGGAGGGTGGGGTCACAGATACGCAGTATTTT
CASSREGGVTDTQYF
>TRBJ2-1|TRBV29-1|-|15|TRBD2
TGCAGCGTTTCGAAGCGGGAGAAGTTAGGCAATGAGCAGTTCTTC
CSVSKREKLGNEQFF
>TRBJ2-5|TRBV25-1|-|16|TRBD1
TGTGCCAGCAGTGATCAAGAGGGACAGGGGCGCTTGGCCCAGTACTTC
CASSDQEGQGRLAQYF
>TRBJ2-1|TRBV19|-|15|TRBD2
TGTGCCAGTAGTGACGGGACTAGCGGGAGTAATGAGCAGTTCTTC
CASSDGTSGSNEQFF
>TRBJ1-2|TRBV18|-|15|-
TGTGCCAGCTCACCACCGGGACAAAATAACTATGGCTACACCTTC
CASSPPGQNNYGYTF
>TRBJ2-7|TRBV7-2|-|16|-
TGTGCCAGCAGCTTAGGACCGCGAGGGTCACGCTACGAGCAGTACTTC
CASSLGPRGSRYEQYF
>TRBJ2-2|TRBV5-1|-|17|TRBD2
TGCGCCAGCAGCTCGGGACTAGCGGGGGGGGACACCGGGGAGCTGTTTTTT
CASSSGLAGGDTGELFF
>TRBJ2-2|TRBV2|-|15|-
TGTGCCAGCAGGGGGGACTCGGTGGGATCCGGGGAGCTGTTTTTT
CASRGDSVGSGELFF
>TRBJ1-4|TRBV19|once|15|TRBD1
TGTGCCAGTAGTATCGGACAGGGATATAATGAAAAACTGTTTTTT
CASSIGQGYNEKLFF
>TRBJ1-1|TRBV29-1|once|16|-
TGCAGCGTTACAACCCAAAGGACAGTAGGAAACACTGAAGCTTTCTTT
CSVTTQRTVGNTEAFF
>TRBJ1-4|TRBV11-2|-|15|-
TGTGCCAGCAGCCTACGGGGTGCAACTAATGAAAAACTGTTTTTT
CASSLRGATNEKLFF
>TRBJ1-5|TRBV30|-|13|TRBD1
TGTGCCTGGAGCGGACAGGAAAATCAGCCCCAGCATTTT
CAWSGQENQPQHF
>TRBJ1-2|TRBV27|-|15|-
TGTGCCAGCAGTTTAGACGCGCGGGGTCCCTATGGCTACACCTTC
CASSLDARGPYGYTF
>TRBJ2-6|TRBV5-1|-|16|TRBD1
TGCGCCAGCAGCTTGGCGACAGGGACTGGGGCCAACGTCCTGACTTTC
CASSLATGTGANVLTF
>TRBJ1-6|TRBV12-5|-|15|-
TGTGCTAGTGGTTTCGGAAGGGGCTATAATTCACCCCTCCACTTT
CASGFGRGYNSPLHF
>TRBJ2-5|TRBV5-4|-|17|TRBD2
TGTGCCAGCAGCCCCGGGACTAGCGGGAGGGTTGGGGAGACCCAGTACTTC
CASSPGTSGRVGETQYF
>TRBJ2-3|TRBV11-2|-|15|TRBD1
TGTGCCAGCAGCTTCGGGACAGTCAAAACAGATACGCAGTATTTT
CASSFGTVKTDTQYF
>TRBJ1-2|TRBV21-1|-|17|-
TGTGCCAGCAGCAAATGGGCGTCGGGGGGCGAGGGCTATGGCTACACCTTC
CASSKWASGGEGYGYTF
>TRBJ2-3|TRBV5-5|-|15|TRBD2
TGTGCCAGCAGCTTGGGACTAGCGGGGCCAGATACGCAGTATTTT
CASSLGLAGPDTQYF
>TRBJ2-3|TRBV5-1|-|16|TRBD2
TGCGCCAGCAGCTTGGAGGTGCGGGGGGACACAGATACGCAGTATTTT
CASSLEVRGDTDTQYF
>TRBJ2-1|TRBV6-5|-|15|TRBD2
TGTGCCAGCAGTCCAGTCGCGGGAGGGCCCTATGAGCAGTTCTTC
CASSPVAGGPYEQFF
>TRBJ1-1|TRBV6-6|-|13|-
TGTGCCAGCACTCATCCAGTGAACACTGAAGCTTTCTTT
CASTHPVNTEAFF
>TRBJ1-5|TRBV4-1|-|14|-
TGCGCCAGCAGCCAAGGGGCAACGGATCAGCCCCAGCATTTT
CASSQGATDQPQHF
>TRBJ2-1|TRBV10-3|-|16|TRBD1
TGTGCCATCAGTGACTCTCTCGGACAGGTGGTCCATGAGCAGTTCTTC
CAISDSLGQVVHEQFF
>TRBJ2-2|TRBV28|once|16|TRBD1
TGTGCCAGCAGTGGGGGACAGTCCTGGAACACCGGGGAGCTGTTTTTT
CASSGGQSWNTGELFF
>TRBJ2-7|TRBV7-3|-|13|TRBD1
TGTGCCAGCAGCCCAGACAGGGGTGACGAGCAGTACTTC
CASSPDRGDEQYF
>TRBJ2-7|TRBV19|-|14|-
TGTGCCAGTAGTACCGAGGTACGCTCCTACGAGCAGTACTTC
CASSTEVRSYEQYF
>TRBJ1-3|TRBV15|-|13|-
TGTGCCACCACGCCCGGCTCTGGAAACACCATATATTTT
CATTPGSGNTIYF
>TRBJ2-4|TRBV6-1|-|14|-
TGTGCCAGCAGTGAAGGAGGAACAGGTCGAATTCAGTACTTC
CASSEGGTGRIQYF
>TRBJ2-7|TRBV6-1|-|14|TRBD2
TGTGCCAGCAGTGCTAGCGGGAGGACATACGAGCAGTACTTC
CASSASGRTYEQYF
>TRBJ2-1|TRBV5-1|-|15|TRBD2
TGCGCCAGCAGCTTGGGACTAGCAGGAGGTCATGAGCAGTTCTTC
CASSLGLAGGHEQFF
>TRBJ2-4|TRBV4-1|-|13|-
TGCGCCAGCAGCCAAGATAACAGAAACATTCAGTACTTC
CASSQDNRNIQYF
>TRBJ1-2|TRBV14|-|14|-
TGTGCCAGCAGCCCCCCGGGGGTTGGGTATGGCTACACCTTC
CASSPPGVGYGYTF
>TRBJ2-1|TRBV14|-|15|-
TGTGCCAGCAGCCAGACTATCGCCCACTACAATGAGCAGTTCTTC
CASSQTIAHYNEQFF
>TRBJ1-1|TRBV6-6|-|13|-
TGTGCCAGCAGTTACTCCGACAGGCCTGAAGCTTTCTTT
CASSYSDRPEAFF
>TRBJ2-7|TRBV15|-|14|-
TGTGCCACCAGCAGAAGTATAGGGGACTACGAGCAGTACTTC
CATSRSIGDYEQYF
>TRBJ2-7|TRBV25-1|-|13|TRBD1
TGTGCCAGCTCTCCGGGACAGGGGAGCGAGCAGTACTTC
CASSPGQGSEQYF
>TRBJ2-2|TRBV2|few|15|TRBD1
TGTGCCAGCAACGGACAGGGACGGAACACCGGGGAGCTGTTTTTT
CASNGQGRNTGELFF
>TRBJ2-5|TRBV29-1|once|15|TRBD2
TGCAGCGTTGACCTCGGGACTAGCGGGGGAAAGACCCAGTACTTC
CSVDLGTSGGKTQYF